These 6 T cell receptor beta chains came from one sample sequenced in a study of blood T cell repertoires in COVID-19. Libraries were prepared by immunoSEQ multiplex PCR; TCRdb keeps only in-frame clonotypes and omits some of them. This sample carries about 270,000 clones, about nine tenths of them seen once, and the ten largest clones take about an eighth. The sample taken for sequencing was peripheral blood. Every receptor here comes from a woman in her twenties or thirties with COVID-19, enrolled during active disease.

The chain recombines TRBV19 with TRBJ2-6, with D possibly TRBD1 on 5 matching bases. Trimming took 7 bases from V and 1 from J, leaving 14 bases between them. The CDR3 runs 16 residues. CDR1 is LNHDA and CDR2 is SQIVND in the germline V gene (reference sequence). In DNA form, the CDR3 reads TGTGCCAGTAAAGCAGGGTTTGTGTCTGGGGCCAACGTCCTGACTTTC. Translation gives CASKAGFVSGANVLTF.

The V and J genes are TRBV5-1 and TRBJ1-2; possible D gene TRBD1, 6 bases. Deletions cut 3 bases from V and 8 bases from J, with 17 bases between. This CDR3 contains 14 residues. Germline CDR1 SGHRS, CDR2 YFSETQ. CDR3 coding DNA: TGCGCCAGCAGCTCGGGACAAGGCCGAGTGGGCTACACCTTC. It translates to CASSSGQGRVGYTF.

This chain connects TRBV11-2 to TRBJ2-1; no clear D gene. The CDR3 has 14 residues. The germline CDR1 and CDR2 sequences are SGHAT and FQNNGV. Between the trimmed V and J ends, which lost 5 bases and 6 bases, there was a span of 14 bases. The CDR3: CASSLGGLGNEQFF. The CDR3 DNA sequence: TGTGCCAGCAGCCTTGGTGGGCTCGGCAATGAGCAGTTCTTC.

This chain connects TRBV5-1 to TRBJ2-7; 9 bases align to TRBD2. The CDR3 runs to 14 residues. CDR1 and CDR2 from the germline V gene are SGHRS and YFSETQ. The trim removed 4 bases at V and 9 bases at J, leaving 11 bases unmatched. This CDR3 is CASSPLAGAFGQYF. In DNA, the CDR3 is TGCGCCAGCAGCCCCTTAGCGGGGGCCTTCGGGCAGTACTTC.

This clone was picked up a small number of times. The chain has TRBV7-9 and TRBJ2-7; possibly TRBD2 for D (5 bases). Germline V gene data show CDR1 as SEHNR and CDR2 as FQNEAQ (reference sequence). V lost 1 base to trimming and J lost 3 bases, with 7 bases between them. The CDR3 length is 13 residues. Here the CDR3 DNA reads TGTGCCAGCAGCTTAGGGGGAGACTACGAGCAGTACTTC. This translates into CASSLGGDYEQYF.

The V and J genes are TRBV5-6 and TRBJ2-3; weak D call: TRBD1 (5 bases). V dropped 4 bases and J dropped 4 bases, with 10 bases sitting between them. Germline loops: CDR1 SGHDT, CDR2 YYEEEE. The CDR3 length is 13 residues. The CDR3 loop is CASSLGVSDTQYF. CDR3 in DNA: TGTGCCAGCAGCCTAGGGGTCTCAGATACGCAGTATTTT.